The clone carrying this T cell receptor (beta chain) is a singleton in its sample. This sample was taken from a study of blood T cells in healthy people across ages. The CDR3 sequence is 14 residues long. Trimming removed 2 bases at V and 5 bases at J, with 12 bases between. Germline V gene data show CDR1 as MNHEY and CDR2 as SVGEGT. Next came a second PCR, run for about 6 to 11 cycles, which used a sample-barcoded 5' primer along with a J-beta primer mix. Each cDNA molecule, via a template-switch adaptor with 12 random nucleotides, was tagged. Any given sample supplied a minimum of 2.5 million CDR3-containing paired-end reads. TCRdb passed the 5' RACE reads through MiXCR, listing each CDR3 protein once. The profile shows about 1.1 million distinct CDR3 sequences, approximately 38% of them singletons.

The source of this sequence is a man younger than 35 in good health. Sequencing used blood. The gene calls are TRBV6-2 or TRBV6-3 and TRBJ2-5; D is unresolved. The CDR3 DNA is TGTGCCAGCAGTTACGAATCGTCTCGGGAGACCCAGTACTTC. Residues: CASSYESSRETQYF.